The 22 T cell receptor beta chains in this list originate from one sample, sequenced in a study of T cell clones after liver transplantation. Produced via immunoSEQ multiplex PCR; TCRdb's table is partial and in-frame only. The sample records tens of thousands of clones, around four fifths being singletons. The sample here was CD4+ T cells from blood, taken at the 22-month timepoint. The origin of the receptors is a human patient who received a liver transplant. Some T cells may have originated in the graft donor.

This chain joins TRBV28 and TRBJ2-7; D unclear. The CDR3 runs to 13 residues. Germline CDR1 and CDR2: MDHEN and SYDVKM. Between the trimmed V and J ends, which lost 3 bases and 3 bases, there was a span of 9 bases. CDR3 protein: CASSFPKVYEQYF. CDR3 DNA: TGTGCCAGCAGTTTCCCCAAAGTCTACGAGCAGTACTTC.

The chain employs TRBV6-6 and TRBJ2-1; TRBD2 agrees at 8 bases. From germline, CDR1 is MNHNY and CDR2 SVGAGI (reference sequence). J gave up 8 bases and V 7 bases, and 13 bases lay outside the gene matches. CDR3 length: 15 residues. The CDR3, as DNA: TGTGCCAGCACCCGCGCCAGCGGGAGAGGGTATGAGCAGTTCTTC. Translating gives CASTRASGRGYEQFF.

For this clone: One end of the junction is discordant with germline, which a read error may explain. V is TRBV30 and J is TRBJ1-1, with D maybe TRBD1 (5 bases). Germline V gene sequence: CDR1 GTSNPN, CDR2 SVGIG (reference sequence). The CDR3 extends over 13 amino acids. The CDR3 DNA is TGTGCCTGGAGTGGGGGGGGTTCCACTCAAGCTTTCTTT. Its translation: CAWSGGGSTQAFF.

The rearrangement joins TRBV10-3 to TRBJ1-2; tentatively, D is TRBD1 (5 bases). Trimming removed 7 bases at V and 0 bases at J, with 12 bases between. CDR3 length: 14 residues. CDR1 and CDR2 from the germline V gene are ENHRY and SYGVKD. The CDR3 region has the DNA TGTGCCATCACCAGGGACGGTTCTAACTATGGCTACACCTTC. This gives the protein CAITRDGSNYGYTF.

J is TRBJ1-6 and V is TRBV9; TRBD1 aligns across 10 bases. The CDR3 totals 15 residues. Germline V lookup: CDR1 SGDLS, CDR2 YYNGEE. The junction had 4 bases not matched to a gene; V was cut back by 5 bases and J by 5 bases. For the CDR3, the DNA is TGTGCCAGCAGAGCCGGGACAGGGGATAATTCACCCCTCCACTTT. It codes for CASRAGTGDNSPLHF.

The chain employs TRBV7-2 and TRBJ2-3; 8 bases agree with TRBD2. This CDR3 contains 15 residues. Germline V gene data show CDR1 as SGHTA and CDR2 as FQGNSA. The ends lost 5 bases at V and 2 bases at J; junction bases unmatched: 6. The CDR3 region is CASSNSGASTDTQYF. The CDR3 DNA follows: TGTGCCAGCAGCAATAGCGGGGCTTCCACAGATACGCAGTATTTT. Full variable domain (rest looked up from reference TRBV7-2 and TRBJ2-3): GAGVSQSPSNKVTEKGKDVELRCDPISGHTALYWYRQSLGQGLEFLIYFQGNSAPDKSGLPSDRFSAERTGGSVSTLTIQRTQQEDSAVYLCASSNSGASTDTQYFGPGTRLTVL.

V and J are TRBV20-1 and TRBJ2-1; D remains ambiguous. Germline V CDR1 and CDR2: DFQATT, SNEGSKA (reference sequence). The CDR3 covers 11 residues. The V end lost 2 bases, the J end lost 7 bases, and 6 bases lay between the germline ends. Written as DNA, the CDR3 is TGCAGTGCTAGACCCTGGAATGAGCAGTTCTTC. It yields the protein CSARPWNEQFF.

The chain has TRBV28 and TRBJ1-5; 9 nucleotides line up with TRBD1. This CDR3 region has 15 residues. Per the germline V gene, CDR1 is MDHEN and CDR2 is SYDVKM. Trimming took 6 bases from V and 1 from J; bases not matched to a gene: 4. The CDR3 sequence is CASRKQGASNQPQHF. Here the CDR3 DNA reads TGTGCCAGCAGGAAACAGGGGGCGAGCAATCAGCCCCAGCATTTT.

The CDR3 DNA reads TGTGCCAGCAGTTTGCTAGCGGGGGGGGGCTCCTACGAGCAGTACTTC. The encoded protein is CASSLLAGGGSYEQYF. The chain couples TRBV27 to TRBJ2-7, with 12 bases aligning to TRBD2. Trimming cost V 3 bases and J 0 bases; bases outside gene matches: 3. Germline V gives CDR1 MNHEY, CDR2 SMNVEV (reference sequence). This CDR3 spans 16 amino acids.

The chain couples TRBV9 to TRBJ2-7; TRBD1 might be the D (6 bases). From germline, CDR1 is SGDLS and CDR2 YYNGEE. The CDR3 covers 11 residues. The germline V and J ends were trimmed by 7 bases and 6 bases, with 11 bases remaining between them. CDR3: CASGRQAEQYF. The CDR3 bases are TGTGCCAGCGGACGACAGGCCGAGCAGTACTTC.

The V gene is TRBV5-6, the J gene TRBJ1-4; tentative D call: TRBD1 (6 bases). The CDR3 runs to 15 residues. V was clipped by 3 bases and J by 5 bases, with 14 bases between them. Germline V gene lookup returns CDR1 SGHDT and CDR2 YYEEEE. The chain's CDR3 is CASSYLGGQNEKLFF. The DNA of the CDR3 is TGTGCCAGCAGCTACCTAGGGGGGCAGAATGAAAAACTGTTTTTT.

This clone has just one count. The V gene is TRBV5-6, the J gene TRBJ2-3, with 10 bases lining up with TRBD2. CDR1 and CDR2 (germline): SGHDT, YYEEEE. The CDR3 runs 16 residues. Trimming removed 4 bases from V and 0 bases from J; junction bases left unmatched: 5. The DNA for the CDR3 is TGTGCCAGCAGCAACGGACTAGCGGTGAGCACAGATACGCAGTATTTT. Protein product: CASSNGLAVSTDTQYF.

The chain employs TRBV19 and TRBJ1-5; TRBD1 aligns across 10 bases. The germline CDR1 and CDR2 sequences are LNHDA and SQIVND (reference sequence). Unmatched junction bases numbered 12, after V lost 5 bases and J lost 2 bases. This CDR3 region has 18 residues. CDR3 amino acids: CASSAGQGIPIGNQPQHF. CDR3 coding DNA: TGTGCCAGTAGTGCGGGACAGGGGATCCCAATTGGCAATCAGCCCCAGCATTTT.

This clone was seen only a few times. The chain employs TRBV2 and TRBJ1-5; D remains unclear. V lost 4 bases and J lost 1, with 14 bases in between. The length of the CDR3 is 16 residues. Germline assignment: CDR1 SNHLY and CDR2 FYNNEI. The CDR3 is CASSARHLGSNQPQHF. CDR3 DNA sequence: TGTGCCAGCAGTGCGCGACACCTTGGGAGCAATCAGCCCCAGCATTTT.

This CDR3 reads CASSWGTDNSPLHF. For the CDR3, the DNA is TGCGCCAGCAGCTGGGGGACGGACAATTCACCCCTCCACTTT. V gene TRBV5-1 combines with J gene TRBJ1-6; maybe TRBD1 (5 bases). The ends were cut back, 3 bases at V and 7 bases at J, with 11 bases in the middle. Germline V CDR1 and CDR2: SGHRS, YFSETQ. The CDR3 sequence is 14 residues long.

V usage is TRBV9 and J usage is TRBJ2-3, with 8 bases lining up with TRBD2. The germline V gene has CDR1 SGDLS and CDR2 YYNGEE. Germline trimming cut 0 bases from V and 2 bases from J; bases unmatched to any gene: 8. This CDR3 is built from 17 residues. The CDR3 DNA sequence: TGTGCCAGCAGCGTAGGAACTAGCGGACCTTACACAGATACGCAGTATTTT. It specifies CASSVGTSGPYTDTQYF.

The V gene is TRBV29-1, the J gene TRBJ1-3; perhaps TRBD1 as D (5 bases). The V gene's germline CDR1 is SQVTM and CDR2 ANQGSEA. Trimming left V 7 bases short and J 1 base short, with 11 bases between. The CDR3 is 13 residues long. The DNA of the CDR3 is TGCAGCGCTCAGACAGCGTCTGGAAACACCATATATTTT. Its translation is CSAQTASGNTIYF.

The V gene is TRBV15, the J gene TRBJ2-1; D possibly corresponds to TRBD2 (6 bases). V was cut by 4 bases and J by 4 bases, with 14 bases left in between. This CDR3 comprises 15 residues. CDR1 and CDR2 (germline): LNHNV, YYDKDF (reference sequence). This chain's CDR3 is CATSISPGGYNEQFF. As DNA, the CDR3 is TGTGCCACCAGCATTTCACCCGGAGGGTACAATGAGCAGTTCTTC.

DNA of the CDR3: TGCGCCAGCAGCTCTGGGCTAACCCGCACCGGGGAGCTGTTTTTT. As protein: CASSSGLTRTGELFF. This rearrangement joins TRBV5-1 to TRBJ2-2; D ambiguous. Germline CDR1 SGHRS, CDR2 YFSETQ. This CDR3 comprises 15 residues. V lost 3 bases and J 4 bases, leaving 13 bases between the germline ends.

The rearrangement uses TRBV13 and TRBJ2-3, with 12 bases that match TRBD2. V shed 5 bases, J shed 2 bases, and the junction held 5 bases outside the gene matches. Germline values: CDR1 PRHDT, CDR2 FYEKMQ (reference sequence). The CDR3 extends over 16 amino acids. The CDR3 region is CASSRRLAGATDTQYF. CDR3 nucleotide sequence: TGTGCCAGCAGCCGCCGACTAGCGGGAGCCACAGATACGCAGTATTTT. The full variable domain, in which reference TRBV13 and TRBJ2-3 provide the parts outside the CDR3, is AAGVIQSPRHLIKEKRETATLKCYPIPRHDTVYWYQQGPGQDPQFLISFYEKMQSDKGSIPDRFSAQQFSDYHSELNMSSLELGDSALYFCASSRRLAGATDTQYFGPGTRLTVL.

This clone was counted a few times. As DNA, the CDR3 is TGTGCCAGTTCGTCGACAGGGCCCTATGGCTACACCTTC. Protein product: CASSSTGPYGYTF. The chain carries TRBV19 and TRBJ1-2, with 7 bases matching TRBD1. The CDR3 extends over 13 amino acids. After removal of 8 bases from V and 4 bases from J, the junction contained 7 bases not matched to a gene. The germline CDR1 and CDR2 sequences are LNHDA and SQIVND (reference sequence).

For this clone: A junction boundary mismatches the germline segment, possibly from a read error. CDR3 in amino acids: CASSPGAGGSYEQYF. The CDR3 DNA reads TGTGCCAGCAGCCCCGGGGCCGGAGGGTCCTACGAGCAGTACTTC. The chain has TRBV5-1 and TRBJ2-7; D is possibly TRBD2 (6 bases). The CDR3 totals 15 residues. CDR1 SGHRS and CDR2 YFSETQ come from the germline V gene.